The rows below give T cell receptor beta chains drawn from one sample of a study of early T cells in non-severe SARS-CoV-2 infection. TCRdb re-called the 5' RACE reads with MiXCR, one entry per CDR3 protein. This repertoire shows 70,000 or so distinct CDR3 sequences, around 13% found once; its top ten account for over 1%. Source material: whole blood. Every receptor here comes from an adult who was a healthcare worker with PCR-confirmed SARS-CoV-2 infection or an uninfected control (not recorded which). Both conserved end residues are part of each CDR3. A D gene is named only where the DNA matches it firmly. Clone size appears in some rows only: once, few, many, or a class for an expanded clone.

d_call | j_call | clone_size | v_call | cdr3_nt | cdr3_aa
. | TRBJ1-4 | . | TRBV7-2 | TGTGCCAGCAGCCCCGGGGGGGGAGAAAAACTGTTTTTT | CASSPGGGEKLFF
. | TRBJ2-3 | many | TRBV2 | TGTGCCAGCATTTTGACGACAGATACGCAGTATTTT | CASILTTDTQYF
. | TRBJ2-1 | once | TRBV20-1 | TGCAGTGCTAGAGATTCAGGGTATGAGGGTGAGCAGTTCTTC | CSARDSGYEGEQFF
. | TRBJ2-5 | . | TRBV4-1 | TGCGCCAGCAGCCGCAAAACCGGGACTGGGATGGAGACCCAGTACTTC | CASSRKTGTGMETQYF
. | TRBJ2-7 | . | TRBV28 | TGTGCCAGCAGTTTCCCCGGGACAAAGGAAGGCTCCTACGAGCAGTACTTC | CASSFPGTKEGSYEQYF
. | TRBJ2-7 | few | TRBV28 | TGTGCCAGCACGGGACTCTCCTACGAGCAGTACTTC | CASTGLSYEQYF
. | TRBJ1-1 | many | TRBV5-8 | TGTGCCAGCAGCTCGTACAGGGTCATGAACACTGAAGCTTTCTTT | CASSSYRVMNTEAFF
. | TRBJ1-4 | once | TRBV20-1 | TGCAGTGCTAGACAGGGGACCACTAATGAAAAACTGTTTTTT | CSARQGTTNEKLFF
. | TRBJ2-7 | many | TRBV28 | TGTGCCAGCAGTCAGGGACGGTTCTCCTACGAGCAGTACTTC | CASSQGRFSYEQYF
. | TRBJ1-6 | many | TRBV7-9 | TGTGCCAGCACCGTCGGAGGGAATTCACCCCTCCACTTT | CASTVGGNSPLHF
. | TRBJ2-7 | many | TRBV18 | TGTGCCAGCTCACCTGCAGAGGGCGCCCCCTACGAGCAGTACTTC | CASSPAEGAPYEQYF
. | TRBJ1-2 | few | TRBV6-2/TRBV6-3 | TGTGCCAGCAGTTACGGCAGATCGACCATCTATGGCTACACCTTC | CASSYGRSTIYGYTF
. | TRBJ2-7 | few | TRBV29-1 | TGCAGCGTTGAACTGAGCTCCTACGAGCAGTACTTC | CSVELSSYEQYF
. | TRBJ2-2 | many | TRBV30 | TGTGCCTGGAGTGCCGACAGACCAGGGGAGCTGTTTTTT | CAWSADRPGELFF
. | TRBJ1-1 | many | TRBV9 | TGTGCCAGCAGCCTAGCCGATCTGAACACTGAAGCTTTCTTT | CASSLADLNTEAFF
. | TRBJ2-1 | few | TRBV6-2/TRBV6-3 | TGTGCCAGCAGACGTAAGCCCGGGGCCAACAATGAGCAGTTCTTC | CASRRKPGANNEQFF
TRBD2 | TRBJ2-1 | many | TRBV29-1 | TGCAGCGTTGAAGGCGGGCTAGCGGGCTACAATGAGCAGTTCTTC | CSVEGGLAGYNEQFF
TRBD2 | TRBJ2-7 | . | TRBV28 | TGTGCCAGCAGTCCTCGAGCGGGAGGCGAGCAGTACTTC | CASSPRAGGEQYF
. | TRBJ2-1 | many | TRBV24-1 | TGTGCCACCAGTGATTCCGTCAGAGTTTATGAGCAGTTCTTC | CATSDSVRVYEQFF
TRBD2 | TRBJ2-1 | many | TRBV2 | TGTGCCAGCAGTGAGCGGGGGGGCGCGAACAATGAGCAGTTCTTC | CASSERGGANNEQFF
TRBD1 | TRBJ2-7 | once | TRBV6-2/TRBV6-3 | TGTGCCAGCACAGGGGGTTACGAGCAGTACTTC | CASTGGYEQYF
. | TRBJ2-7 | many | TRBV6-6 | TGTGCCAGCCAGGGTGTCTACGAGCAGTACTTC | CASQGVYEQYF
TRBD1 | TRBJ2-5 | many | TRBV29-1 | TGCAGCGTTGTGGGACAGGGGCGGCGAGAGACCCAGTACTTC | CSVVGQGRRETQYF
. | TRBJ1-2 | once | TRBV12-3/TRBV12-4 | TGTGCCAGCAGTCCAGGGGATCACTATGGCTACACCTTC | CASSPGDHYGYTF
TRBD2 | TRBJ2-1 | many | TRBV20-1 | TGCAGTGCTGTTGGTAGCGGGGAGAGCAATGAGCAGTTCTTC | CSAVGSGESNEQFF
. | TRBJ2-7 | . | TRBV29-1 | TGCAGCGTCGTCCGGGGTAATTACGAGCAGTACTTC | CSVVRGNYEQYF
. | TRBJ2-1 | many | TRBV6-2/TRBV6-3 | TGTGCCAGCAGTTACTCGTCAGAGGGGAATGAGCAGTTCTTC | CASSYSSEGNEQFF
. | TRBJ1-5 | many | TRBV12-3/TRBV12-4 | TGTGCCAGCAGAGGCGGGGGGGTCCAGCCCCAGCATTTT | CASRGGGVQPQHF
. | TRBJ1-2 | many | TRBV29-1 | TGCAGCGTTTCCTCCAGGTCAGGCTACACCTTC | CSVSSRSGYTF
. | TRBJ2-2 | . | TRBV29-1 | TGCAGCGGTCAGGGTGGGGTCCCTACCGGGGAGCTGTTTTTT | CSGQGGVPTGELFF
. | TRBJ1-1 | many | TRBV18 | TGTGCCAGCTCAGAGGACGGAGAAGCTTTCTTT | CASSEDGEAFF
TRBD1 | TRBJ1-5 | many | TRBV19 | TGTGCCAGTAGCCTCACAGGGGATCAGCCCCAGCATTTT | CASSLTGDQPQHF
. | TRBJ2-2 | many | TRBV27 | TGTGCCAGCAGTTTACCCGGCGCCGGGGAGCTGTTTTTT | CASSLPGAGELFF
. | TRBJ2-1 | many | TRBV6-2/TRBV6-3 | TGTGCCAGCAGCCCGGACTTACTAGGAAACAATGAGCAGTTCTTC | CASSPDLLGNNEQFF
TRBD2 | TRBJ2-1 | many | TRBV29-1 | TGCAGCGGTGAGCGGGGGAGCTCCTACAATGAGCAGTTCTTC | CSGERGSSYNEQFF
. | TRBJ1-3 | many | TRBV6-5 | TGTGCCAGCAGTACTCCAGGAGGGGCTGGAAACACCATATATTTT | CASSTPGGAGNTIYF
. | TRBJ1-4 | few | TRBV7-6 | TGTGCCAGCAGTAGGACAGCAAATGAAAAACTGTTTTTT | CASSRTANEKLFF
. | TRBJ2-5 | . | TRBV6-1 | TGTGCCGGCAACTCGCAAGAGACCCAGTACTTC | CAGNSQETQYF
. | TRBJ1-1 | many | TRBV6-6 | TGTGCCAGCAGTTACTCGCTTATGGGCATGAACACTGAAGCTTTCTTT | CASSYSLMGMNTEAFF
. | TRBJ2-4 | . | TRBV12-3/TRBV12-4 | TGTGCCAGCAGCCACCCAGGGGGAGGTGAAAACATTCAGTACTTC | CASSHPGGGENIQYF
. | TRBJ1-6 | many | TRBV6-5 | TGTGCCAGCAGTTACTCGAGCAGGGGCGGTTCACCCCTCCACTTT | CASSYSSRGGSPLHF
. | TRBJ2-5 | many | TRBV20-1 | TGCAGTGCTCCTCCAGCCGGTAGGGAGACCCAGTACTTC | CSAPPAGRETQYF